Listed below are T cell receptor beta chains from one sample, sequenced in a study of blood T cell repertoires in COVID-19. The assay was immunoSEQ multiplex PCR, and TCRdb's table has in-frame clones only and misses some. The data show around 130,000 clones, under 95% seen once. The sequenced sample was peripheral blood. Receptor source: a man aged 60 to 69 with COVID-19, enrolled during active disease. Each CDR3 is given with its conserved first and last residue. The D gene is left open where the match is weak. Size is omitted from some rows. Given values are once, few, many or a class for expanded clones.

d_call	v_call	clone_size	j_call	cdr3_length	cdr3_nt	cdr3_aa
TRBD1	TRBV5-1	NA	TRBJ1-1	14	TGCGCCAGCAGACTTGGACAGGGTGAAACTGAAGCTTTCTTT	CASRLGQGETEAFF
NA	TRBV6-2/TRBV6-3	NA	TRBJ1-1	15	TGTGCCAGCAGTTACCCGAGGGGGGGGAACACTGAAGCTTTCTTT	CASSYPRGGNTEAFF
NA	TRBV7-9	NA	TRBJ1-1	18	TGTGCCAGCAGCAGACCGCGGGGGACATCCACCATGAACACTGAAGCTTTCTTT	CASSRPRGTSTMNTEAFF
NA	TRBV29-1	once	TRBJ2-7	12	TGCAGCGTGGGGGGAAGAAGGCACGAGCAGTACTTC	CSVGGRRHEQYF
TRBD2	TRBV4-3	once	TRBJ2-1	19	TGCGCCAGCAGCCGAAGACGTCCTAGCGGGAGTACTATCTACAATGAGCAGTTCTTC	CASSRRRPSGSTIYNEQFF
TRBD1	TRBV4-1	NA	TRBJ1-5	16	TGCGCCAGCAGCCAAGATCGGGGACAGTACAATCAGCCCCAGCATTTT	CASSQDRGQYNQPQHF
NA	TRBV12-2	NA	TRBJ2-7	12	TGTGCAAGTCGCTGTACCGCGTGTGAGCAGTACTTC	CASRCTACEQYF
NA	TRBV10-1	NA	TRBJ2-2	16	TGCGCCAGCAGTGAGCTTACGAGAGGGTACACCGGGGAGCTGTTTTTT	CASSELTRGYTGELFF
NA	TRBV28	few	TRBJ2-3	15	TGTGCCAGCAGTTTATTAGCCGCCGGCACAGATACGCAGTATTTT	CASSLLAAGTDTQYF
NA	TRBV4-1	NA	TRBJ1-1	14	TGCGCCAGCAGCCCCGACCAGGGGTTTACCGAAGCTTTCTTT	CASSPDQGFTEAFF
TRBD1	TRBV12-3/TRBV12-4	NA	TRBJ1-5	13	TGTGCCAGCAGCACAGGGGGAGGTCAGCCCCAGCATTTT	CASSTGGGQPQHF
TRBD2	TRBV5-4	NA	TRBJ2-3	16	TGTGCCAGCAGCCAGACGACTAGCGGGAGTCGGGATACGCAGTATTTT	CASSQTTSGSRDTQYF
NA	TRBV5-6	NA	TRBJ2-7	14	TGTGCCAGCAGCTTGGGCGGAGCGCCCTACGAGCAGTACTTC	CASSLGGAPYEQYF
TRBD2	TRBV7-9	once	TRBJ2-5	17	TGTGCCAGCAGCCTCAGGACTAGCGGGAGGTCCCAAGAGACCCAGTACTTC	CASSLRTSGRSQETQYF
NA	TRBV3-1/TRBV3-2	NA	TRBJ1-1	13	TGTGCCAGCAGCCAAGATTGGCAGCGACGCGCTTTCTTT	CASSQDWQRRAFF
TRBD1	TRBV13	NA	TRBJ1-2	15	TGTGCCAGCAGCACCCGGACAGGGGGGAACTATGGCTACACCTTC	CASSTRTGGNYGYTF
NA	TRBV5-1	NA	TRBJ1-2	15	TGCGCCAGCAGCCCCGAAACATTCACTAACTATGGCTACACCTTC	CASSPETFTNYGYTF
NA	TRBV3-1/TRBV3-2	NA	TRBJ2-1	13	TGTGCCAGCAGCCGTGGGACTTACAATGAGCAGTTCTTC	CASSRGTYNEQFF
NA	TRBV4-1	NA	TRBJ2-3	15	TGCGCCAGCAGCCAGGGATTAGCGTTCACAGATACGCAGTATTTT	CASSQGLAFTDTQYF
TRBD1	TRBV28	NA	TRBJ1-2	20	TGTGCCAGCCTTTACGGGACAGCGTCGCTTGTTACACCCTCGGGTAATGGCTACACCTTC	CASLYGTASLVTPSGNGYTF
TRBD1	TRBV3-1/TRBV3-2	NA	TRBJ2-5	17	TGTGCCAGCAGCCCCCCCACCGGACAGGCGCGACGAGAGACCCAGTACTTC	CASSPPTGQARRETQYF
TRBD1	TRBV12-3/TRBV12-4	once	TRBJ1-1	13	TGTGCCACCCGGGACAGAATGAACACTGAAGCTTTCTTT	CATRDRMNTEAFF
NA	TRBV3-1/TRBV3-2	NA	TRBJ1-1	14	TGTGCCAGCAGCCAGGGTTTAGAGACACATGAAGCTTTCTTT	CASSQGLETHEAFF
NA	TRBV15	NA	TRBJ2-1	14	TGTGCCACCAGCGGGCTGACAGGCTACAATGAGCAGTTCTTC	CATSGLTGYNEQFF
TRBD2	TRBV3-1/TRBV3-2	NA	TRBJ2-2	17	TGTGCCAGCAGCCAAGATGGCCTAGCGGGAGGTACCGGGGAGCTGTTTTTT	CASSQDGLAGGTGELFF
TRBD2	TRBV7-3	NA	TRBJ2-1	14	TGTGCCAGCAGCTTAATGACGCGGGAGGATGAGCAGTTCTTC	CASSLMTREDEQFF
NA	TRBV9	NA	TRBJ2-3	16	TGTGCCAGCAGCCCCCTAGAGGGTAAGCTCACAGATACGCAGTATTTT	CASSPLEGKLTDTQYF
TRBD1	TRBV5-1	NA	TRBJ1-3	17	TGCGCCAGCAGCGGGGGACAGGCCGCGAGCTCTGGAAACACCATATATTTT	CASSGGQAASSGNTIYF
NA	TRBV11-2	NA	TRBJ2-5	16	TGTGCCAGCAGCTTATACCCCAGAGGGCGTATAGAGACCCAGTACTTC	CASSLYPRGRIETQYF
NA	TRBV30	NA	TRBJ2-5	12	TGTGCCTGGAGTCGAAGAGAAGAGACCCAGTACTTC	CAWSRREETQYF
TRBD2	TRBV5-1	NA	TRBJ2-3	17	TGCGCCAGCAGCCTCCCGACTAGCGGGAGATTCACAGATACGCAGTATTTT	CASSLPTSGRFTDTQYF
TRBD1	TRBV5-6	NA	TRBJ2-1	18	TGTGCCAGCAGCCCCCAGTTGAGGACAGGGGGCGCGACCGATGAGCAGTTCTTC	CASSPQLRTGGATDEQFF
NA	TRBV9	NA	TRBJ2-2	16	TGTGCCAGCAGCGTAGTAGGAGGGGCGGCGACCGGGGAGCTGTTTTTT	CASSVVGGAATGELFF
NA	TRBV3-1/TRBV3-2	NA	TRBJ2-5	14	TGTGCCAGCAGCCAAGACCCTAGTGAGGAGACCCAGTACTTC	CASSQDPSEETQYF
TRBD1	TRBV9	NA	TRBJ1-4	15	TGTGCCAGCAGCGGCACCGGGACAGGGGTTGAAAAACTGTTTTTT	CASSGTGTGVEKLFF
NA	TRBV5-6	NA	TRBJ1-2	15	TGTGCCAGCAGCACAATTTTGACACCGAACTATGGCTACACCTTC	CASSTILTPNYGYTF
TRBD2	TRBV6-4	NA	TRBJ2-1	14	TGTGCCAGCAGTGATCGGGCGGGAGTGAATGAGCAGTTCTTC	CASSDRAGVNEQFF
NA	TRBV4-1	once	TRBJ1-2	15	TGCGCCAGCAGCCAAGCAGTAGGAGGGGATCATGGCTACACCTTC	CASSQAVGGDHGYTF
NA	TRBV9	NA	TRBJ2-1	14	TGTGCCAGCAGCCCACCCAGCGGAGGAGGGGTGCAGTTCTTC	CASSPPSGGGVQFF
TRBD2	TRBV4-2	NA	TRBJ2-2	17	TGTGCCAGCAGCCAGTTCATTCAGCGGGGCGCGACCGGGGAGCTGTTTTTT	CASSQFIQRGATGELFF
TRBD1	TRBV7-8	NA	TRBJ2-2	19	TGTGCCAGCAGCAAATCCGGGACAGGGGCCCGAGAGGACACCGGGGAGCTGTTTTTT	CASSKSGTGAREDTGELFF
TRBD1	TRBV3-1/TRBV3-2	NA	TRBJ2-7	13	TGTGCCAGCAGCCGCCCGGGACAGGACGAGCAGTACTTC	CASSRPGQDEQYF
NA	TRBV6-5	NA	TRBJ2-7	15	TGTGCCAGCAGTCGTCCGGGACTGTCCTCCTACGAGCAGTACTTC	CASSRPGLSSYEQYF
NA	TRBV3-1/TRBV3-2	NA	TRBJ1-2	13	TGTGCCAGCAGCCAAGAAGGGAAGGGAGCTAGGTCCTTC	CASSQEGKGARSF
NA	TRBV4-1	NA	TRBJ1-6	15	TGCGCCAGCAGCCAAGCCCGGGGGGACGGAGGACCCCTCCACTTT	CASSQARGDGGPLHF
NA	TRBV29-1	NA	TRBJ1-4	14	TGCAGCGTCGCCGGGGACGGACTAAATGAAAAACTGTTTTTT	CSVAGDGLNEKLFF
NA	TRBV2	NA	TRBJ2-2	14	TGTGCCAGCAGTGCTAGCTGGAACACCGGGGAGCTGTTTTTT	CASSASWNTGELFF
TRBD1	TRBV28	NA	TRBJ1-2	15	TGTGCCAGCAGTTTACCCGACAGGGGGCACGGTGGCTACACCTTC	CASSLPDRGHGGYTF
NA	TRBV18	once	TRBJ2-7	18	TGTGCCAGCTCACCACCGGGTGATTTAGCGTTGGGAGGTGACGAGCAGTACTTC	CASSPPGDLALGGDEQYF
TRBD2	TRBV27	NA	TRBJ2-1	15	TGTGCCAGCAGTCCCGGACTAGCGGGAGGTCGCGAGCAGTTCTTC	CASSPGLAGGREQFF
TRBD2	TRBV25-1	NA	TRBJ2-2	15	TGTGCCAGCAGTCCCCGGGGGGGTAGGTCCGGGGAGCTGTTTTTT	CASSPRGGRSGELFF
TRBD2	TRBV24-1	NA	TRBJ2-2	17	TGTGCCACCAGTGATTCCGTAACGGGAGGAAACACCGGGGAGCTGTTTTTT	CATSDSVTGGNTGELFF
TRBD1	TRBV6-5	NA	TRBJ1-2	16	TGTGCCAGCAGTTACCTAACAGGGGGCGAGGGCTATGGCTACACCTTC	CASSYLTGGEGYGYTF
NA	TRBV9	NA	TRBJ1-2	17	TGTGCCAGCAGCGTAGGGGCTATGGGTATCCCTAACTATGGCTACACCTTC	CASSVGAMGIPNYGYTF
NA	TRBV24-1	NA	TRBJ2-3	13	TGTGCCACCAGTGAGACAGTCACAGATACGCAGTATTTT	CATSETVTDTQYF
NA	TRBV5-5	NA	TRBJ2-2	13	TGTGCCAGCAGCTTACAGAACACCGGGGAGCTGTTTTTT	CASSLQNTGELFF
NA	TRBV3-1/TRBV3-2	NA	TRBJ1-5	14	TGTGCCAGCAGCCAAGATCACAGCGCGGGGCCCCAGCATTTT	CASSQDHSAGPQHF
TRBD1	TRBV30	NA	TRBJ1-2	16	TGTGCCTGGACCGACGGGACAGGTTTACTTAACTATGGCTACACCTTC	CAWTDGTGLLNYGYTF
NA	TRBV12-5	once	TRBJ2-1	13	TGTGCTAGTGTCACTGCTGAAAACAATGAGCAGTTCTTC	CASVTAENNEQFF
NA	TRBV28	NA	TRBJ2-1	16	TGTGCCAGCAGTTCTACTAGTCCCCTGTACTACAATGAGCAGTTCTTC	CASSSTSPLYYNEQFF